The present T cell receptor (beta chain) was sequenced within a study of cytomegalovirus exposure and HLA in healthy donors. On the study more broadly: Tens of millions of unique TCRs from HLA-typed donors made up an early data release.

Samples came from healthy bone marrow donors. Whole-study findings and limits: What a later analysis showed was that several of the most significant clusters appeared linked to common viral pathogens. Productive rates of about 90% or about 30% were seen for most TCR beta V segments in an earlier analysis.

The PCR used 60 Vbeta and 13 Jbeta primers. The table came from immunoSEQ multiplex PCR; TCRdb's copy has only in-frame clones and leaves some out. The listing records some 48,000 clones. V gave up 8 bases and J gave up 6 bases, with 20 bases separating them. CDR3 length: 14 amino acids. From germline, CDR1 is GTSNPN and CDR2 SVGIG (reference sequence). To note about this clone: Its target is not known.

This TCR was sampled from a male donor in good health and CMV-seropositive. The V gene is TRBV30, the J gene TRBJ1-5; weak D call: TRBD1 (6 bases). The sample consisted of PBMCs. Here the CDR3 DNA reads TGTGCCCTTTCAGGGACAACATACATTCAGCCCCAGCATTTT. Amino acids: CALSGTTYIQPQHF.